This T cell receptor beta chain was retrieved from a study of T cells after posttransplantation cyclophosphamide. Sequencing used immunoSEQ multiplex PCR; TCRdb keeps in-frame clones, though not all of them. The data show 6,000 to 8,000 clones, more than 65% seen once. Cyclophosphamide on days +3 and +4 followed busulfan-fludarabine conditioning and a marrow graft. Findings of the study overall: Donor-recipient repertoire similarity was low at 1-2 months, rising over year one. TRB overlap between skin or GI tissue T cells and blood was limited. Recipient CMV seropositivity and CMV reactivation strongly tracked TRB clonality.

This clone appeared a few times. Its target is unknown. Per the germline V gene, CDR1 is SGHTA and CDR2 is FQGTGA. The CDR3 is made up of 13 amino acids. Trimming took off 4 bases at V and 6 bases at J, with 12 bases between the two ends. The V and J genes are TRBV7-3 and TRBJ1-1; a possible D gene is TRBD1 (5 bases). The sample here was PBMCs, taken after allogeneic stem cell transplant with posttransplant cyclophosphamide. This TCR derives from a female patient aged 50 to 60 who received an allogeneic stem cell transplant from a related donor, was CMV-positive, and had no GVHD. These T cells may partly come from the graft donor. DNA of the CDR3: TGTGCCAGCAGCTCGGCCGGGGGGGCTGAAGCTTTCTTT. Translated, it gives CASSSAGGAEAFF.